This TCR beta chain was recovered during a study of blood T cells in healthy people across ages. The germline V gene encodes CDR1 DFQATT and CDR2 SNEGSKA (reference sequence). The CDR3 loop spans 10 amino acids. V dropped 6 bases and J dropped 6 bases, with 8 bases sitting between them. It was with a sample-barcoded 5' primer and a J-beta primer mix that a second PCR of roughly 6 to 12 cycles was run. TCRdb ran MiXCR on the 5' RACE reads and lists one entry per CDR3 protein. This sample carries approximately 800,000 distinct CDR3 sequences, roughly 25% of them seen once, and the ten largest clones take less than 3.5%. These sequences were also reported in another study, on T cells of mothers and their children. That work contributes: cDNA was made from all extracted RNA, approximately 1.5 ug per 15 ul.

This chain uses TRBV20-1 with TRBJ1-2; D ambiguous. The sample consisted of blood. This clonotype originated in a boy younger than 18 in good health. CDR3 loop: CSAPQDGYTF. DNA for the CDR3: TGCAGTGCCCCGCAGGATGGCTACACCTTC.